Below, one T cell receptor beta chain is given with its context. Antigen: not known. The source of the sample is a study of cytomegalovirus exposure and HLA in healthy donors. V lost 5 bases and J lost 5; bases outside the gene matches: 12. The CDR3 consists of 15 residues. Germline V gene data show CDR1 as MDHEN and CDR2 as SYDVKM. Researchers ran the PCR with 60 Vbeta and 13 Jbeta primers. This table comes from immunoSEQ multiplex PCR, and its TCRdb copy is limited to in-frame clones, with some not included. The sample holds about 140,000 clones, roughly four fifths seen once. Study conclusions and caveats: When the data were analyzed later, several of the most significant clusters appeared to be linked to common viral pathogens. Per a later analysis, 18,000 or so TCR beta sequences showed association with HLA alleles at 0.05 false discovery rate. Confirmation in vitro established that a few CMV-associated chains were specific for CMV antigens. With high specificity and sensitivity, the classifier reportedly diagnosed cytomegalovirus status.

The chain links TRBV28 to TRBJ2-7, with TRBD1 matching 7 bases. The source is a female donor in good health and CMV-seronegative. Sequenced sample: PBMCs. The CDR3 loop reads CASSPDGEGANEQYF. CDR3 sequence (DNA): TGTGCCAGCAGTCCAGACGGCGAGGGGGCGAACGAGCAGTACTTC.